A selection of T cell receptor beta chains follows, all from one sample in a study of blood T cell repertoires in COVID-19. The protocol was immunoSEQ multiplex PCR, while the TCRdb copy is restricted to in-frame clones and leaves out a portion. The data hold some 240,000 clones, with 75% to 85% observed a single time. Sequencing was performed on peripheral blood. Receptor source: a woman between 40 and 55 years old who had recovered from COVID-19. Each CDR3 is given with its conserved first and last residue. A D gene is named only where the DNA matches it firmly. Some rows mark clone size as missing; the rest say once, few, many or name a class of expanded clone.

CDR3 protein: CASSHDFTDTQYF
CDR3 DNA: TGTGCCAGCAGCCACGACTTCACAGATACGCAGTATTTT
clone size: .
V gene: TRBV7-3
D gene: .
J gene: TRBJ2-3

CDR3 protein: CASSETSNTGELFF
CDR3 DNA: TGTGCCAGCAGCGAGACATCGAACACCGGGGAGCTGTTTTTT
clone size: .
V gene: TRBV7-2
D gene: .
J gene: TRBJ2-2

CDR3 protein: CASSLDFSQPQHF
CDR3 DNA: TGTGCCAGCAGCTTAGATTTCAGTCAGCCCCAGCATTTT
clone size: .
V gene: TRBV11-3
D gene: .
J gene: TRBJ1-5

CDR3 protein: CASSVSPGLTYNEQFF
CDR3 DNA: TGTGCCAGCAGCGTATCCCCGGGACTAACATACAATGAGCAGTTCTTC
clone size: .
V gene: TRBV9
D gene: TRBD2
J gene: TRBJ2-1

CDR3 protein: CASSPITGELFF
CDR3 DNA: TGTGCCAGCAGCCCAATCACCGGGGAGCTGTTTTTT
clone size: .
V gene: TRBV7-2
D gene: .
J gene: TRBJ2-2

CDR3 protein: CASSQGWTANYGYTF
CDR3 DNA: TGCGCCAGCAGCCAAGGATGGACAGCTAACTATGGCTACACCTTC
clone size: .
V gene: TRBV4-3
D gene: .
J gene: TRBJ1-2

CDR3 protein: CSASLTGVYTEAFF
CDR3 DNA: TGCAGTGCCAGTCTCACAGGGGTGTACACTGAAGCTTTCTTT
clone size: .
V gene: TRBV20-1
D gene: TRBD1
J gene: TRBJ1-1

CDR3 protein: CASSSLQGTNNSPLHF
CDR3 DNA: TGTGCCAGCAGTTCGCTTCAGGGGACAAATAATTCACCCCTCCACTTT
clone size: .
V gene: TRBV27
D gene: .
J gene: TRBJ1-6

CDR3 protein: CASSATSGRAMGNEQFF
CDR3 DNA: TGCGCCAGCAGCGCTACTAGCGGGAGGGCCATGGGCAATGAGCAGTTCTTC
clone size: few
V gene: TRBV5-1
D gene: TRBD2
J gene: TRBJ2-1

CDR3 protein: CASSGGGYGYTF
CDR3 DNA: TGCGCCAGCAGCGGGGGGGGTTATGGCTACACCTTC
clone size: .
V gene: TRBV4-3
D gene: .
J gene: TRBJ1-2

CDR3 protein: CASRREQGAVYEQYF
CDR3 DNA: TGTGCCAGCAGGAGGGAACAGGGGGCCGTCTACGAGCAGTACTTC
clone size: .
V gene: TRBV5-4
D gene: TRBD1
J gene: TRBJ2-7

CDR3 protein: CASSQEGGGQPQHF
CDR3 DNA: TGTGCCAGCAGCCAAGAGGGAGGGGGTCAGCCCCAGCATTTT
clone size: .
V gene: TRBV3-1/TRBV3-2
D gene: .
J gene: TRBJ1-5

CDR3 protein: CASSQDPKGALPSSYNEQFF
CDR3 DNA: TGTGCCAGCAGCCAAGATCCTAAGGGGGCGCTTCCCAGCTCCTACAATGAGCAGTTCTTC
clone size: .
V gene: TRBV4-2
D gene: TRBD1
J gene: TRBJ2-1

CDR3 protein: CAWRSGDSEAFF
CDR3 DNA: TGTGCCTGGAGGTCTGGGGACAGTGAAGCTTTCTTT
clone size: .
V gene: TRBV30
D gene: TRBD1
J gene: TRBJ1-1

CDR3 protein: CASSGLAGGIPYEQYF
CDR3 DNA: TGTGCCAGCAGTGGACTAGCGGGGGGGATACCCTACGAGCAGTACTTC
clone size: .
V gene: TRBV6-1
D gene: TRBD2
J gene: TRBJ2-7

CDR3 protein: CASSPNTNDRRYGYTF
CDR3 DNA: TGTGCCAGCAGCCCTAACACCAACGACAGGAGATATGGCTACACCTTC
clone size: many
V gene: TRBV5-4
D gene: .
J gene: TRBJ1-2

CDR3 protein: CASSEELVSYEQYF
CDR3 DNA: TGTGCCAGCAGTGAGGAGCTGGTATCCTACGAGCAGTACTTC
clone size: .
V gene: TRBV2
D gene: .
J gene: TRBJ2-7

CDR3 protein: CASSLMGDLGYTF
CDR3 DNA: TGTGCCAGCAGCCTCATGGGAGACCTTGGCTACACCTTC
clone size: .
V gene: TRBV7-9
D gene: .
J gene: TRBJ1-2

CDR3 protein: CASSRGNNEKLFF
CDR3 DNA: TGTGCCAGCAGCCGGGGGAATAATGAAAAACTGTTTTTT
clone size: .
V gene: TRBV5-6
D gene: .
J gene: TRBJ1-4

CDR3 protein: CAWKGQGLQETQYF
CDR3 DNA: TGTGCCTGGAAGGGACAGGGATTACAAGAGACCCAGTACTTC
clone size: .
V gene: TRBV30
D gene: TRBD1
J gene: TRBJ2-5

CDR3 protein: CASSTHTPDSNYGYTF
CDR3 DNA: TGTGCCAGTAGTACTCATACCCCGGACAGTAACTATGGCTACACCTTC
clone size: many
V gene: TRBV19
D gene: .
J gene: TRBJ1-2

CDR3 protein: CASRTRGSNSPLHF
CDR3 DNA: TGTGCCAGTAGGACCAGGGGTTCAAATTCACCCCTCCACTTT
clone size: many
V gene: TRBV19
D gene: .
J gene: TRBJ1-6

CDR3 protein: CASSIRGTANTGELFF
CDR3 DNA: TGTGCCAGTAGTATTCGCGGGACAGCGAACACCGGGGAGCTGTTTTTT
clone size: .
V gene: TRBV19
D gene: .
J gene: TRBJ2-2

CDR3 protein: CASSLRTGGDDTGELFF
CDR3 DNA: TGTGCCAGCAGCCTCCGGACAGGAGGGGATGACACCGGGGAGCTGTTTTTT
clone size: .
V gene: TRBV9
D gene: .
J gene: TRBJ2-2

CDR3 protein: CASSSSGTSGGQFF
CDR3 DNA: TGTGCCAGCAGCTCCTCCGGGACTAGCGGTGGGCAGTTCTTC
clone size: .
V gene: TRBV7-9
D gene: TRBD2
J gene: TRBJ2-1

CDR3 protein: CASSLEQGAFSYEQYF
CDR3 DNA: TGTGCCAGCAGCTTGGAGCAGGGGGCATTTTCCTACGAGCAGTACTTC
clone size: .
V gene: TRBV11-2
D gene: TRBD1
J gene: TRBJ2-7

CDR3 protein: CASSFQGARDEQYF
CDR3 DNA: TGTGCCAGCAGCTTCCAGGGGGCGCGCGACGAGCAGTACTTC
clone size: .
V gene: TRBV7-2
D gene: TRBD1
J gene: TRBJ2-7

CDR3 protein: CASSPGTSDEQYF
CDR3 DNA: TGCGCCAGCAGCCCCGGGACTAGCGACGAGCAGTACTTC
clone size: .
V gene: TRBV5-1
D gene: TRBD2
J gene: TRBJ2-7

CDR3 protein: CASSLEGWAQETQYF
CDR3 DNA: TGTGCCAGCAGCTTAGAGGGGTGGGCACAAGAGACCCAGTACTTC
clone size: .
V gene: TRBV7-2
D gene: .
J gene: TRBJ2-5

CDR3 protein: CASSLGRYGYTF
CDR3 DNA: TGCGCCAGCAGCTTGGGTAGATATGGCTACACCTTC
clone size: once
V gene: TRBV5-1
D gene: .
J gene: TRBJ1-2

CDR3 protein: CASSLWGGSGEAFF
CDR3 DNA: TGTGCCAGCAGTTTATGGGGGGGATCCGGTGAAGCTTTCTTT
clone size: .
V gene: TRBV28
D gene: .
J gene: TRBJ1-1

CDR3 protein: CSVRQGAGGNTIYF
CDR3 DNA: TGCAGCGTGAGACAGGGGGCGGGTGGAAACACCATATATTTT
clone size: .
V gene: TRBV29-1
D gene: TRBD1
J gene: TRBJ1-3

CDR3 protein: CASSFSSGNTIYF
CDR3 DNA: TGTGCCAGCAGCTTTTCCTCTGGAAACACCATATATTTT
clone size: .
V gene: TRBV12-3/TRBV12-4
D gene: .
J gene: TRBJ1-3

CDR3 protein: CAWSVRGNTEAFF
CDR3 DNA: TGTGCCTGGAGTGTAAGAGGGAACACTGAAGCTTTCTTT
clone size: .
V gene: TRBV30
D gene: .
J gene: TRBJ1-1

CDR3 protein: CASSPSGNESPLHF
CDR3 DNA: TGTGCCAGCTCACCGTCGGGTAATGAATCACCCCTCCACTTT
clone size: .
V gene: TRBV18
D gene: .
J gene: TRBJ1-6

CDR3 protein: CASSIISSTDTQYF
CDR3 DNA: TGTGCCAGTAGTATTATTTCTTCCACAGATACGCAGTATTTT
clone size: .
V gene: TRBV19
D gene: .
J gene: TRBJ2-3

CDR3 protein: CASSNRGLTEAFF
CDR3 DNA: TGTGCCAGCAGCAACAGGGGGCTTACTGAAGCTTTCTTT
clone size: .
V gene: TRBV7-2
D gene: TRBD1
J gene: TRBJ1-1

CDR3 protein: CASSQRQGEGEKLFF
CDR3 DNA: TGTGCCAGCAGCCAGAGACAGGGGGAGGGGGAAAAACTGTTTTTT
clone size: .
V gene: TRBV7-2
D gene: TRBD1
J gene: TRBJ1-4

CDR3 protein: CASSATEYEQYF
CDR3 DNA: TGTGCCAGCAGTGCAACGGAGTACGAGCAGTACTTC
clone size: .
V gene: TRBV6-2/TRBV6-3
D gene: .
J gene: TRBJ2-7

CDR3 protein: CASSELEINEKLFF
CDR3 DNA: TGTGCCAGCAGTGAATTGGAGATTAATGAAAAACTGTTTTTT
clone size: .
V gene: TRBV2
D gene: .
J gene: TRBJ1-4

CDR3 protein: CASSLLESTEAFF
CDR3 DNA: TGTGCCAGCAGTTTACTCGAGAGCACTGAAGCTTTCTTT
clone size: .
V gene: TRBV12-3/TRBV12-4
D gene: .
J gene: TRBJ1-1